This T cell receptor beta chain was sequenced for a study of control samples from healthy donors and cancer patients. CDR1 and CDR2 from the germline V gene are LNHDA and SQIVND (reference sequence). This CDR3 is built from 15 residues. Deletions cut 7 bases from V and 0 bases from J, with 14 bases between. The method was immunoSEQ multiplex PCR; TCRdb's version includes in-frame clones alone and lacks a portion of them. The sample includes roughly 45,000 clones, approximately 92% seen only once; the top ten take around 0.8%. The source is a man younger than 45 with colorectal cancer. J is TRBJ2-3 and V is TRBV19; tentative D call: TRBD2 (6 bases). The sequenced sample was PBMCs. CDR3 DNA sequence: TGTGCCAGTACCTCCTGGGGGGACAGCACAGATACGCAGTATTTT. Protein product: CASTSWGDSTDTQYF.